This TCR beta chain was captured in a study of identical twins. The cDNA had a unique molecular identifier and a template-switch universal primer site. TCRdb reprocessed the 5' RACE reads with MiXCR, giving one entry per CDR3 protein. The sample lists some 500,000 distinct CDR3 sequences; 11% to 15% were seen once. In this sample, this clonotype turned up a few times. Trimming shortened V by 1 base and J by 5 bases, and 8 bases separated the two germline ends. This CDR3 spans 13 amino acids. The germline V gene encodes CDR1 LGHNA and CDR2 YSLEER. The data also belong to a second study, concerning yellow fever vaccine responses in identical twins.

The sequenced material came from CD4+ T cells sorted from blood. The receptor comes from a young woman in good health. V and J are TRBV4-3 and TRBJ2-5, with no clear D. This chain's CDR3 is CASSQVGVETQYF. Written as DNA, the CDR3 is TGCGCCAGCAGCCAAGTTGGAGTCGAGACCCAGTACTTC.